This T cell receptor (beta chain) was observed in a study of cytomegalovirus exposure and HLA in healthy donors. Study summary: Samples from HLA-typed donors yielded about 85 million unique TCRs in an early data release.

The CDR3 loop spans 16 amino acids. The germline CDR1 and CDR2 sequences are LNHDA and SQIVND (reference sequence). Trimming cost V 0 bases and J 8 bases; bases outside gene matches: 8. There are a few counts of this clone. It was with 60 Vbeta and 13 Jbeta primers that the PCR ran. The assay was immunoSEQ multiplex PCR, and TCRdb's table has in-frame clones only and misses some. Seen here are around 160,000 clones, 68% observed once, and the top ten hold roughly 1.5%. The rearrangement uses TRBV19 and TRBJ2-1, with 9 bases lining up with TRBD2. Sequences were obtained from PBMCs. The receptor comes from a middle-aged man in good health and CMV-seronegative. The DNA for the CDR3 is TGTGCCAGTAGTATAGATGCCGGGACTAGCACGTATGAGCAGTTCTTC. Translation: CASSIDAGTSTYEQFF.